Listed below are T cell receptor beta chains from one sample, sequenced in a study of blood T cells in healthy people across ages. Via MiXCR, TCRdb re-called the 5' RACE reads, giving one row per CDR3 protein. The sample comprises around 1,800,000 distinct CDR3 sequences, 35% to 50% of which are singletons, and around 23% rests with the top ten. Sequencing was performed on blood. Receptors originate from a human donor in good health. CDR3s include the opening cysteine and the closing phenylalanine or tryptophan. A D gene is named only where the DNA matches it firmly. Clone size is stated in some rows and not others, as once, few, many or a class when expanded.

j_gene: TRBJ2-7; abundance: -; d_gene: -; v_gene: TRBV12-3/TRBV12-4; CDR3aa: CASSLASLGTYEQYF; CDR3nt: TGTGCCAGCAGTTTGGCCTCACTGGGTACCTACGAGCAGTACTTC
j_gene: TRBJ2-7; abundance: -; d_gene: -; v_gene: TRBV7-8; CDR3aa: CASRAGGRPEQYF; CDR3nt: TGTGCCAGCAGAGCAGGGGGGCGACCCGAGCAGTACTTC
j_gene: TRBJ1-5; abundance: -; d_gene: -; v_gene: TRBV7-2; CDR3aa: CASSLGTLQPQHF; CDR3nt: TGTGCCAGCAGCTTAGGGACGCTACAGCCCCAGCATTTT
j_gene: TRBJ2-5; abundance: -; d_gene: -; v_gene: TRBV7-7; CDR3aa: CASSLHPGETQYF; CDR3nt: TGTGCCAGCAGCCTCCATCCCGGAGAGACCCAGTACTTC
j_gene: TRBJ1-2; abundance: -; d_gene: -; v_gene: TRBV7-6; CDR3aa: CASSPSSGANYGYTF; CDR3nt: TGTGCCAGCAGCCCCTCAAGCGGGGCTAACTATGGCTACACCTTC
j_gene: TRBJ2-3; abundance: many; d_gene: -; v_gene: TRBV7-2; CDR3aa: CASSFTGSTDTQYF; CDR3nt: TGTGCCAGCAGCTTCACGGGGTCCACAGATACGCAGTATTTT
j_gene: TRBJ1-6; abundance: few; d_gene: -; v_gene: TRBV12-5; CDR3aa: CASGFSNSPLHF; CDR3nt: TGTGCTAGTGGTTTTTCTAATTCACCCCTCCACTTT
j_gene: TRBJ2-1; abundance: -; d_gene: TRBD2; v_gene: TRBV6-5; CDR3aa: CASSPTGEGYNGQFF; CDR3nt: TGTGCCAGCAGCCCCACCGGGGAGGGATACAATGGGCAGTTCTTC
j_gene: TRBJ2-7; abundance: -; d_gene: TRBD2; v_gene: TRBV7-9; CDR3aa: CASSQAAAGGLEQYF; CDR3nt: TGTGCCAGCAGCCAAGCGGCAGCGGGGGGGCTCGAGCAGTACTTC
j_gene: TRBJ2-7; abundance: -; d_gene: -; v_gene: TRBV20-1; CDR3aa: CSVRRGRTYEQYF; CDR3nt: TGCAGTGTAAGACGGGGGCGAACCTACGAGCAGTACTTC
j_gene: TRBJ1-4; abundance: -; d_gene: -; v_gene: TRBV21-1; CDR3aa: CASSRGGEEKLFF; CDR3nt: TGTGCCAGCAGCAGAGGAGGGGAGGAAAAACTGTTTTTT
j_gene: TRBJ2-6; abundance: -; d_gene: -; v_gene: TRBV19; CDR3aa: CASCRSSGANVLTF; CDR3nt: TGTGCCAGTTGTAGAAGCTCTGGGGCCAACGTCCTGACTTTC
j_gene: TRBJ1-2; abundance: few; d_gene: -; v_gene: TRBV2; CDR3aa: CASLLQDPFVEGYTF; CDR3nt: TGTGCCAGCCTTTTGCAGGATCCGTTTGTGGAGGGCTACACCTTC
j_gene: TRBJ2-3; abundance: -; d_gene: TRBD1; v_gene: TRBV7-3; CDR3aa: CASSPNQGDADTQYF; CDR3nt: TGTGCCAGCAGCCCCAATCAGGGGGACGCAGATACGCAGTATTTT
j_gene: TRBJ2-7; abundance: -; d_gene: -; v_gene: TRBV7-6; CDR3aa: CASSPTTGRGSYEQYF; CDR3nt: TGTGCCAGCAGCCCAACGACGGGGCGCGGGTCCTACGAGCAGTACTTC
j_gene: TRBJ2-1; abundance: few; d_gene: -; v_gene: TRBV20-1; CDR3aa: CSAGLPAAQFF; CDR3nt: TGCAGTGCTGGCCTCCCGGCGGCGCAGTTCTTC
j_gene: TRBJ2-7; abundance: few; d_gene: TRBD1; v_gene: TRBV29-1; CDR3aa: CSVKQGAYEQYF; CDR3nt: TGCAGCGTAAAACAGGGGGCCTACGAGCAGTACTTC
j_gene: TRBJ2-7; abundance: -; d_gene: -; v_gene: TRBV27; CDR3aa: CASSYTGHSYEQYF; CDR3nt: TGTGCCAGCAGCTACACAGGGCACTCCTACGAGCAGTACTTC
j_gene: TRBJ1-2; abundance: few; d_gene: TRBD1; v_gene: TRBV14; CDR3aa: CASSQGQGFWELANYGYTF; CDR3nt: TGTGCCAGCAGCCAAGGACAGGGATTCTGGGAGTTGGCTAACTATGGCTACACCTTC
j_gene: TRBJ1-2; abundance: few; d_gene: TRBD1; v_gene: TRBV7-9; CDR3aa: CASSEGQNYGYTF; CDR3nt: TGTGCCAGCAGCGAGGGACAGAACTATGGCTACACCTTC
j_gene: TRBJ2-1; abundance: -; d_gene: TRBD1; v_gene: TRBV29-1; CDR3aa: CSVEPLGRGGASYNEQFF; CDR3nt: TGCAGCGTTGAACCTTTAGGGAGAGGGGGCGCGTCCTACAATGAGCAGTTCTTC
j_gene: TRBJ1-3; abundance: -; d_gene: -; v_gene: TRBV24-1; CDR3aa: CATSDGTSFGNTIYF; CDR3nt: TGTGCCACCAGTGATGGGACATCATTTGGAAACACCATATATTTT
j_gene: TRBJ1-1; abundance: -; d_gene: TRBD1; v_gene: TRBV12-3/TRBV12-4; CDR3aa: CASTYRGEAFF; CDR3nt: TGTGCCAGCACTTACAGGGGAGAAGCTTTCTTT
j_gene: TRBJ1-4; abundance: -; d_gene: -; v_gene: TRBV20-1; CDR3aa: CSAPRAGVLFF; CDR3nt: TGCAGTGCTCCCCGGGCGGGGGTACTGTTTTTT
j_gene: TRBJ1-1; abundance: few; d_gene: -; v_gene: TRBV11-1; CDR3aa: CASSFTTGSATEAFF; CDR3nt: TGTGCCAGCAGCTTCACCACAGGGTCGGCCACTGAAGCTTTCTTT
j_gene: TRBJ2-7; abundance: -; d_gene: -; v_gene: TRBV7-2; CDR3aa: CASSLGASLGYEQYF; CDR3nt: TGTGCCAGCAGCTTAGGGGCCTCCCTTGGGTACGAGCAGTACTTC
j_gene: TRBJ1-2; abundance: -; d_gene: -; v_gene: TRBV7-2; CDR3aa: CASSLRGPPGYGYTF; CDR3nt: TGTGCCAGCAGCCTTCGAGGGCCCCCGGGGTATGGCTACACCTTC
j_gene: TRBJ1-2; abundance: few; d_gene: TRBD1; v_gene: TRBV7-2; CDR3aa: CASSSSTGGGGYTF; CDR3nt: TGTGCCAGCAGCTCCTCTACAGGGGGCGGTGGCTACACCTTC
j_gene: TRBJ2-5; abundance: -; d_gene: -; v_gene: TRBV6-2/TRBV6-3; CDR3aa: CASRTRQNQETQYF; CDR3nt: TGTGCCAGCAGAACCCGACAGAACCAAGAGACCCAGTACTTC
j_gene: TRBJ2-7; abundance: few; d_gene: TRBD1; v_gene: TRBV20-1; CDR3aa: CSARGRQGPRSYEQYF; CDR3nt: TGCAGTGCTAGAGGTCGACAGGGCCCGCGCTCCTACGAGCAGTACTTC
j_gene: TRBJ2-5; abundance: few; d_gene: TRBD2; v_gene: TRBV30; CDR3aa: CAWSPSGAQYF; CDR3nt: TGTGCCTGGAGTCCCAGCGGGGCCCAGTACTTC
j_gene: TRBJ2-1; abundance: -; d_gene: TRBD2; v_gene: TRBV4-3; CDR3aa: CASSRILGTSGGRDNEQFF; CDR3nt: TGCGCCAGCAGCCGTATTCTTGGGACTAGCGGGGGGAGGGACAATGAGCAGTTCTTC
j_gene: TRBJ2-1; abundance: -; d_gene: TRBD1; v_gene: TRBV19; CDR3aa: CASNHRGHEQFF; CDR3nt: TGTGCCAGTAACCACAGGGGGCATGAGCAGTTCTTC
j_gene: TRBJ2-7; abundance: few; d_gene: -; v_gene: TRBV27; CDR3aa: CASSLSNLNEQYF; CDR3nt: TGTGCCAGCAGTTTATCGAATTTGAACGAGCAGTACTTC
j_gene: TRBJ2-5; abundance: -; d_gene: TRBD2; v_gene: TRBV7-2; CDR3aa: CASSLGGQRGGQETQYF; CDR3nt: TGTGCCAGCAGCTTAGGGGGCCAGCGGGGGGGACAAGAGACCCAGTACTTC